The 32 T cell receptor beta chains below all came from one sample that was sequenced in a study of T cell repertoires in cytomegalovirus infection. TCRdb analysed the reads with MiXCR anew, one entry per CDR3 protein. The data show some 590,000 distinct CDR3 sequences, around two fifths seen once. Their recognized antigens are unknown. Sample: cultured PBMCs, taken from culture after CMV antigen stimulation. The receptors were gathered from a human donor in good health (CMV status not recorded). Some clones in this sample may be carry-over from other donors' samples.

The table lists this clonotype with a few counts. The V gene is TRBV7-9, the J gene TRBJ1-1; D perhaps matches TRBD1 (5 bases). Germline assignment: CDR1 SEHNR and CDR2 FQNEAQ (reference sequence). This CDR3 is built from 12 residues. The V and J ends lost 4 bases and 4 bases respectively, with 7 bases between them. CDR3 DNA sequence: TGTGCCAGCAGCTGGGGGACCACTGAAGCTTTCTTT. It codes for CASSWGTTEAFF.

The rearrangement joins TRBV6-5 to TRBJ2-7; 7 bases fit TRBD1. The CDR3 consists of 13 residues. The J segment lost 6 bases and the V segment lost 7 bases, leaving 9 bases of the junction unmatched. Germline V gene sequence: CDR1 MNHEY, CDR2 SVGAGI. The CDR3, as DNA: TGTGCCAGCACCCGTCAGGGGGATAGCGAGCAGTACTTC. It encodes CASTRQGDSEQYF.

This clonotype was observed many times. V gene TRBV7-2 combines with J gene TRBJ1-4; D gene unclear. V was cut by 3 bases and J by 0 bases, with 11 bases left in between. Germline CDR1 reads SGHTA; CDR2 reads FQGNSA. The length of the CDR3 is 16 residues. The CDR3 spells CASSLANPATNEKLFF. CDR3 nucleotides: TGTGCCAGCAGCTTGGCGAATCCGGCAACTAATGAAAAACTGTTTTTT.

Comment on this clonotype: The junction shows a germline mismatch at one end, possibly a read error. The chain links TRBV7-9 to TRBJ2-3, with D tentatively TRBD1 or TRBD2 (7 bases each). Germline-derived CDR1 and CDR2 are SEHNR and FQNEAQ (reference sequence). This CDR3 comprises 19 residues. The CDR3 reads CASSSQGGVPRGPTDTKYF. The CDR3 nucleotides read TGTGCCAGCAGCTCCCAGGGGGGGGTCCCTAGGGGTCCTACAGATACGAAGTATTTT.

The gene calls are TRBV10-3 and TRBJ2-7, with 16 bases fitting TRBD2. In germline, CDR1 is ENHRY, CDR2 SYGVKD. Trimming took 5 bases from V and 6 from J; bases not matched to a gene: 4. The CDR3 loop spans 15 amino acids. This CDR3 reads CAISLGTSGRGEQYF. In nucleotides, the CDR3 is TGTGCCATCAGTCTAGGGACTAGCGGGAGGGGCGAGCAGTACTTC.

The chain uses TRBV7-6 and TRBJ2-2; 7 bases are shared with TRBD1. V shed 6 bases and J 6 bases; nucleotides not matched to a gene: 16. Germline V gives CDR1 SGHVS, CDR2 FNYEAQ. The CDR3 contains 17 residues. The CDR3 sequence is CASSPPHGTVLAGELFF. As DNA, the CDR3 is TGTGCCAGCAGTCCCCCTCATGGGACAGTGTTGGCCGGGGAGCTGTTTTTT.

CDR3 protein: CSVALRGRAGWNNEQFF. The DNA for the CDR3 is TGCAGCGTTGCTCTTCGGGGGCGGGCAGGGTGGAACAATGAGCAGTTCTTC. V usage is TRBV29-1 and J usage is TRBJ2-1; D may be TRBD1 or TRBD2 (6 bases each). Per the germline V gene, CDR1 is SQVTM and CDR2 is ANQGSEA. V lost 4 bases to trimming and J lost 5 bases, with 24 bases between them. CDR3 length equals 17 residues.

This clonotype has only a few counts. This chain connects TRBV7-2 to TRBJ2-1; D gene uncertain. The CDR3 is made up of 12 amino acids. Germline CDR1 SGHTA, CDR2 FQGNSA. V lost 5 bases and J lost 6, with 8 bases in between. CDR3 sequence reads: CASSLLINEQFF. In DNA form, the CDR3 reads TGTGCCAGCAGCCTTTTAATCAATGAGCAGTTCTTC.

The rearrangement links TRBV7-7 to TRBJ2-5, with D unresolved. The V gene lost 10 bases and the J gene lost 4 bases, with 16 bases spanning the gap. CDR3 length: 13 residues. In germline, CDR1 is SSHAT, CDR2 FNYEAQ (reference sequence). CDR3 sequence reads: CATRPLWRETQYF. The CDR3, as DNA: TGTGCCACCAGACCCCTCTGGCGAGAGACCCAGTACTTC. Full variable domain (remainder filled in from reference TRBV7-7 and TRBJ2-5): GAGVSQSPRYKVTKRGQDVTLRCDPISSHATLYWYQQALGQGPEFLTYFNYEAQPDKSGLPSDRFSAERPEGSISTLTIQRTEQRDSAMYRCATRPLWRETQYFGPGTRLLVL.

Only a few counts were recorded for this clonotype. CDR3 sequence: CASSQEMEEGYEQYF. CDR3 DNA: TGCGCCAGCAGCCAAGAGATGGAAGAGGGGTACGAGCAGTACTTC. The J gene is TRBJ2-7, the V gene TRBV4-3; either TRBD1 or TRBD2 may fit D (5 bases each). Trimming took 0 bases from V and 4 from J, leaving 13 bases between them. Germline-derived CDR1 and CDR2 are LGHNA and YSLEER. This CDR3 has 15 residues.

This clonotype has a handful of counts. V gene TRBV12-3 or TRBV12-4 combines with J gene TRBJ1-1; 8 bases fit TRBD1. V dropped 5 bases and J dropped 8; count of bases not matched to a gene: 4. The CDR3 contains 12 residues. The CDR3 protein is CASSPRTGEAFF. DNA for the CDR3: TGTGCCAGCAGTCCGAGGACAGGGGAAGCTTTCTTT.

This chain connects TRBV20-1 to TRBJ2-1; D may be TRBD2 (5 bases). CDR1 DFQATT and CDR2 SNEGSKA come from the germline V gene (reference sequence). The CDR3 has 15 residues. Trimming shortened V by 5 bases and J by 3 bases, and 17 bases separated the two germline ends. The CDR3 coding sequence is TGCAGTGCTGCCCCGAGGGCGAATAACTACAATGAGCAGTTCTTC. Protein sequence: CSAAPRANNYNEQFF.

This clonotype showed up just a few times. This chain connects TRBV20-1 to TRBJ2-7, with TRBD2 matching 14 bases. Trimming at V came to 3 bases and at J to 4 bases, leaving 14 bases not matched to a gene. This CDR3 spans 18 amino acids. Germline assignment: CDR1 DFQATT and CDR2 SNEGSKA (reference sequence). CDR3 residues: CSARTSGRGGDYRYEQYF. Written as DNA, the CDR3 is TGCAGTGCTAGGACTAGCGGGAGGGGGGGGGATTATCGGTACGAGCAGTACTTC.

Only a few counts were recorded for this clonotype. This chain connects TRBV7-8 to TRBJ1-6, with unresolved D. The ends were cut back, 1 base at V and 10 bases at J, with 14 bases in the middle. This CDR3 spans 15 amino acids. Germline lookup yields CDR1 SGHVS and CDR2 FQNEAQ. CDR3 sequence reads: CASSLVYQEKSPLHF. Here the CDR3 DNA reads TGTGCCAGCAGCTTAGTTTACCAGGAAAAATCACCCCTCCACTTT.

The CDR3 nucleotides are TGTGCCAGCAGTGAAGTAAATCGTTACGGTGGGCAGTTCTTC. This translates into CASSEVNRYGGQFF. This chain links TRBV2 with TRBJ2-1; no definite D call. The CDR3 spans 14 residues. Between the trimmed V and J ends, which lost 1 base and 12 bases, there was a span of 16 bases. Germline CDR1 and CDR2: SNHLY and FYNNEI.

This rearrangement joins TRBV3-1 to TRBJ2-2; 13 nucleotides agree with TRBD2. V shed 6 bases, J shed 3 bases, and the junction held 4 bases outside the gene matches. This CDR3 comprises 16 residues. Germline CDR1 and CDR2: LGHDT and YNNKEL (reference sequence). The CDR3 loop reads CASRHTSGGDTGELFF. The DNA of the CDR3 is TGTGCCAGCAGGCATACTAGCGGGGGGGACACCGGGGAGCTGTTTTTT.

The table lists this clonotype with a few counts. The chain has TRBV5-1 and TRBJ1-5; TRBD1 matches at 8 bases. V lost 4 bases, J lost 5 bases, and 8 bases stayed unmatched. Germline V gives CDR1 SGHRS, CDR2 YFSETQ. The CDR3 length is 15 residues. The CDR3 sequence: CASSRGTGGDQPQHF. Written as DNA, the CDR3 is TGCGCCAGCAGCCGAGGGACAGGCGGGGATCAGCCCCAGCATTTT.

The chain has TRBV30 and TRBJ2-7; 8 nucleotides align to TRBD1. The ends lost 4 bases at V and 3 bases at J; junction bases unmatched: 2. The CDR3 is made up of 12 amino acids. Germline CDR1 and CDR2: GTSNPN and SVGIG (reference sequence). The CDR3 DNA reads TGTGCCTGGAACACAGGGGGCTACGAGCAGTACTTC. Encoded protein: CAWNTGGYEQYF.

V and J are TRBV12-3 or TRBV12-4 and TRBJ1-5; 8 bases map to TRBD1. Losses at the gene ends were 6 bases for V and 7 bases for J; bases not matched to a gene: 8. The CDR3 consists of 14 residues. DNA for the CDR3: TGTGCCAGCAGCCCGAACAGGGGGAACCAGCCCCAGCATTTT. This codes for CASSPNRGNQPQHF.

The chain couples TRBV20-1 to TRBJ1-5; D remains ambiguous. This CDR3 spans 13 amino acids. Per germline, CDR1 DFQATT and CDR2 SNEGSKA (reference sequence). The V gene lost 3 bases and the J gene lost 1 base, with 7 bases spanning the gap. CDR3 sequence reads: CSASQRSNQPQHF. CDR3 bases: TGCAGTGCTAGTCAGCGGAGCAATCAGCCCCAGCATTTT.

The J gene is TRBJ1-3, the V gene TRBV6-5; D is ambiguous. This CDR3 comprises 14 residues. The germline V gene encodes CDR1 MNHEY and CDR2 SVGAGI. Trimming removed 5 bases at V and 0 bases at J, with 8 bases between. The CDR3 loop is CASSVRSSGNTIYF. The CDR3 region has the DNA TGTGCCAGCAGTGTACGTAGCTCTGGAAACACCATATATTTT.

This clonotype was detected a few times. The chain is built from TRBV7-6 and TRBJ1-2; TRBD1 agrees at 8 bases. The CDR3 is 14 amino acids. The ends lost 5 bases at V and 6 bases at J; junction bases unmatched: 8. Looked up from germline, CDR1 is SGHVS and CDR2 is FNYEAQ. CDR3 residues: CASSRTGPKDGYTF. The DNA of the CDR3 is TGTGCCAGCAGCAGGACAGGGCCCAAGGATGGCTACACCTTC.

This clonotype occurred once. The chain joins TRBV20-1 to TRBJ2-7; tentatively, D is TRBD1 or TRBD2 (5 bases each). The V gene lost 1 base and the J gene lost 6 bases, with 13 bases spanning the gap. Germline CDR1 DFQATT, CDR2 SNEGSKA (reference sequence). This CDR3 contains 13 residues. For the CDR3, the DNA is TGCAGTGCTAGAGGGGACCTCTTCACCGAGCAGTACTTC. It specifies CSARGDLFTEQYF.

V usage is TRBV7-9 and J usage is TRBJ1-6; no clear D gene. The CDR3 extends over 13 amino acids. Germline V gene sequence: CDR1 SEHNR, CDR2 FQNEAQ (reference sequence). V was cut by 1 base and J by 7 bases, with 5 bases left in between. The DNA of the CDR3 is TGTGCCAGCAGCTTAGTTATAAATTCACCCCTCCACTTT. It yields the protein CASSLVINSPLHF.

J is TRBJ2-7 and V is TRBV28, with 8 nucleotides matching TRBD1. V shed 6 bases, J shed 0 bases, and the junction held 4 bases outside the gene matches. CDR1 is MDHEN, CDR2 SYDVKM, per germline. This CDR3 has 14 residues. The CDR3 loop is CASRGTGDSYEQYF. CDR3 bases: TGTGCCAGCAGAGGGACAGGAGACTCCTACGAGCAGTACTTC.

CDR3 sequence: CASSLLGLGGYTF. CDR3 coding DNA: TGTGCCAGCAGCTTATTGGGGCTTGGTGGCTACACCTTC. This chain connects TRBV7-9 to TRBJ1-2; D is perhaps TRBD1 (5 bases). The V end lost 2 bases, the J end lost 7 bases, and 11 bases lay between the germline ends. Germline CDR1 is SEHNR and CDR2 is FQNEAQ (reference sequence). This CDR3 is built from 13 residues.

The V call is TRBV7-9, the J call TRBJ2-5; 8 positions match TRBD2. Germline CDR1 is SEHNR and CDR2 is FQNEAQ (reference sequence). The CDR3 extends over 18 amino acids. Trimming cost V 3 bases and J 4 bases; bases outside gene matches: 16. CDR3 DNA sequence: TGTGCCAGCAGCTTCCCCTCGGCGGGAGGACAATTTAGAGAGACCCAGTACTTC. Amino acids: CASSFPSAGGQFRETQYF.

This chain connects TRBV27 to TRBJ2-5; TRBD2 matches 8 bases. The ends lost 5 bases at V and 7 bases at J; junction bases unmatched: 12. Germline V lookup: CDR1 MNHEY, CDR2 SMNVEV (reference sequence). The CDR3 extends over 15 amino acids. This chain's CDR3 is CASSPWTSSGATQYF. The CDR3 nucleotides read TGTGCCAGCAGTCCCTGGACTAGCTCTGGGGCGACCCAGTACTTC.

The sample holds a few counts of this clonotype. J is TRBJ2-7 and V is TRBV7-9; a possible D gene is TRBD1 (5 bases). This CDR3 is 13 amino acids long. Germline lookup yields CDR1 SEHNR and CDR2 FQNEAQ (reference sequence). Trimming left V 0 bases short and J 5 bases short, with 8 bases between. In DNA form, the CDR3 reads TGTGCCAGCAGCTTAGCAGGGGTAGACGAGCAGTACTTC. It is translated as CASSLAGVDEQYF.

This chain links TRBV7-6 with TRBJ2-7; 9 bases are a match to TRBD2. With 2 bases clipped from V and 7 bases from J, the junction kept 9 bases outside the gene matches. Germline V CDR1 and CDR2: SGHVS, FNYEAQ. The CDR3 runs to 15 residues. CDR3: CASSLWGTSSLEQYF. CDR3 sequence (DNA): TGTGCCAGCAGCTTATGGGGGACTAGCAGCCTAGAGCAGTACTTC.

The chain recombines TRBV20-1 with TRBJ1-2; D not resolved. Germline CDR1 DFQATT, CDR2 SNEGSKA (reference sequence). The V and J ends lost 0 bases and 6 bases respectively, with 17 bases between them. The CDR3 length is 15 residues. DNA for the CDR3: TGCAGTGCTAGAGATTTTCCCGGACTTACCCATGGCTACACCTTC. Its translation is CSARDFPGLTHGYTF.

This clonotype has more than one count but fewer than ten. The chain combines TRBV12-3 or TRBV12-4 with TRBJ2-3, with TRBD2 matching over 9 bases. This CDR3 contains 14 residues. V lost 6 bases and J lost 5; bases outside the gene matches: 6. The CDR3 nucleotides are TGTGCCAGCAGAAGCGGGGGGCCGGTAGATACGCAGTATTTT. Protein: CASRSGGPVDTQYF.